This entry features one T cell receptor beta chain sequence. Its antigen is still unknown. Base quality data are lacking; no much larger clone is found one base away. This entry comes from a study of T-cell memory formation after mild COVID-19 (dated by TCRdb to 2020 to 2022). With respect to the entire study: TCR sequence clusters from the two donors were largely donor specific. T-cell clones expanding and contracting after mild COVID-19 in two donors were tracked by longitudinal TCRalpha and TCRbeta repertoire sequencing. The cohort was made up of two young adult volunteers, one female and one male, who were previously healthy. What the authors observed across the whole study: SARS-CoV-2 specificity was not confirmed for the second-wave clones peaking on day 37. Contracting CD4+ clones turned up mainly in the CM and EM memory subsets, whereas EMRA was where CD8+ clones were enriched. Clones that contracted from day 15 to 85 showed balanced CD4/CD8 phenotypes, whereas a second wave of clones that expanded from day 15 to 37 leaned towards CD4+. Some responding clones were detected in pre-infection memory, suggesting pre-existing cross-reactive memory T cells joined the SARS-CoV-2 response. The study covered only a couple of mild cases, and larger cohorts including severe cases with pre-infection samples were considered necessary.

TCRdb names Illumina NovaSeq 6000 as the instrument used. cDNA libraries for TCRalpha and TCRbeta were prepared by 5'RACE using constant-segment primers, with sample barcodes and unique molecular identifiers added. Trizol reagent was used to extract RNA from every sample. Libraries were amplified in two PCR steps, with a second sample barcode and Illumina TruSeq adapters added in the second step. Sequencing of libraries was performed on an Illumina NovaSeq with 2 x 150 bp paired-end reads. Concerning the study's data processing: Reads were demultiplexed and collapsed into UMI-guided consensus sequences with migec v1.2.7. Using mixcr v2.1.11, UMI consensuses were aligned to TRA and TRB V and J templates and then assembled into clonotypes. A clonotype was counted as expanded or contracted only if both edgeR and NoisET called the change significant, with noise models trained on biological replicates. For edgeR calls, the thresholds were a false discovery rate-adjusted p below 0.01 and a log2 fold-change of 1. As an exploratory analysis of dynamics, max-normalized trajectories of the 1000 most abundant clonotypes were examined with PCA combined with hierarchical clustering. The CD4 or CD8 phenotype of responding clones was assigned using the separately sequenced CD4+ and CD8+ repertoires. Using fastp at Q25 and MiXCR, TCRdb reprocessed the public reads and kept productive beta chains. When rows share a CDR3 protein, they turn into one entry using the most common DNA and genes. For this entry, the V and J calls and clone size follow TCRdb and not the study's own pipeline. The sample contains approximately 290,000 distinct CDR3 sequences, approximately 19% of them found a single time. Around 21% of the sample comes from the top ten.

Ficoll-Paque density gradient centrifugation was used to isolate PBMCs. From a lookup of the germline V gene, CDR1 and CDR2 are SNHLY and FYNNEI. Unmatched junction bases come to 9, with V trimmed by 7 bases and J by 4 bases. The CDR3 numbers 14 residues from cysteine through phenylalanine. The kept DNA is CDR3 alone, 42 bases in frame from the first base. The sequencing sample was made of PBMCs or a T cell subset sorted from them (not recorded which). The TCR originated in a man aged 18-30 years who had mild COVID-19 (a few samples of this study predate the infection). The sample titles of this study are shuffled in the database, so cell type and time point are left out; the donor was told from shared clones. The chain links TRBV2 with TRBJ1-2, with 7 central nucleotides matching TRBD1. The nucleotides are TGTGCCAGCACCGCAGCTACAGGGGTCTATGGCTACACCTTC. This yields the protein CASTAATGVYGYTF.